A selection of T cell receptor beta chains follows, all from one sample in a study of CD8+ T cells in alopecia areata. Assay used: immunoSEQ multiplex PCR; TCRdb lists only in-frame clones, some missing. The repertoire consists of over 150,000 clones, with about 55% occurring once and the leading ten covering under 14%. The starting material was CD8+ T cells sorted from blood, obtained at week 24, from a patient treated with tofacitinib. Receptor source: a human donor with alopecia areata. Each CDR3 is given with its conserved first and last residue. The order of the fields is D gene, clone size, V gene, J gene, CDR3 DNA, CDR3 protein. The D gene is left open where the match is weak. Clone size is not always given. Where it is, it says once, few, many or a class for expanded clones.

NA	NA	TRBV29-1	TRBJ2-1	TGCAGCGTTGAAGGACTCCCAGGGATCTACAATGAGCAGTTCTTC	CSVEGLPGIYNEQFF
NA	few	TRBV9	TRBJ2-3	TGTGCCAGCAGCGCCCGGGATGGGTTCACAGATACGCAGTATTTT	CASSARDGFTDTQYF
NA	few	TRBV7-9	TRBJ1-5	TGTGCCAGCAGCGTAGGGACGGATAGCAATCAGCCCCAGCATTTT	CASSVGTDSNQPQHF
NA	few	TRBV29-1	TRBJ1-1	TGCAGCGTTGCCTCGAACACTGAAGCTTTCTTT	CSVASNTEAFF
TRBD1	NA	TRBV27	TRBJ2-5	TGTGCCAGCAGTTTAAAAGACAGGGGGGAGTACCAAGAGACCCAGTACTTC	CASSLKDRGEYQETQYF
TRBD1	NA	TRBV11-2	TRBJ1-2	TGTGCCAGCAGCTCACAGGGGGCAAACTATGGCTACACCTTC	CASSSQGANYGYTF
TRBD2	NA	TRBV7-3	TRBJ2-3	TGTGCCAGCAGCTTACACGAGCGGGGGCCGGATACGCAGTATTTT	CASSLHERGPDTQYF
NA	NA	TRBV11-2	TRBJ2-5	TGTGCCAGCAGGCTATCTAGGGGACGGAGGTACCAAGAGACCCAGTACTTC	CASRLSRGRRYQETQYF
NA	NA	TRBV30	TRBJ1-6	TGTGCCTGGGGGGACTCCTATAATTCACCCCTCCACTTT	CAWGDSYNSPLHF
TRBD1	NA	TRBV7-2	TRBJ2-7	TGTGCCAGCAGCTTGCTTCAGGGGGCCTCCTACGAGCAGTACTTC	CASSLLQGASYEQYF
NA	NA	TRBV5-1	TRBJ2-7	TGCGCCAGCAGCTTGGAGGGGGGATACGAGCAGTACTTC	CASSLEGGYEQYF
NA	NA	TRBV29-1	TRBJ1-2	TGCAGCGTTGAGGCTAGGGCCGCTAACTATGGCTACACCTTC	CSVEARAANYGYTF
NA	NA	TRBV29-1	TRBJ2-7	TGCAGCGTTACAACAGGCTCCCCTAATAAGTACGAGCAGTACTTC	CSVTTGSPNKYEQYF
NA	few	TRBV19	TRBJ1-2	TGTGCCACCTACCAGCGGGATGGCTACACCTTC	CATYQRDGYTF
TRBD2	NA	TRBV2	TRBJ2-7	TGTGCCAGCAGTGAAGGTAGCGGGTACGAGCAGTACTTC	CASSEGSGYEQYF
NA	NA	TRBV27	TRBJ1-5	TGTGCCAGCGGGCGACCCAATCAGCCCCAGCATTTT	CASGRPNQPQHF
NA	NA	TRBV29-1	TRBJ1-2	TGCAGCGCAAGGGTGGACTATGGCTACACCTTC	CSARVDYGYTF
TRBD1	few	TRBV25-1	TRBJ1-6	TGTGCCAGCAGTGAACGGGACAGTATCTATAATTCACCCCTCCACTTT	CASSERDSIYNSPLHF
TRBD2	NA	TRBV12-5	TRBJ2-7	TGTGCTAGTGGTATTAGCGGGGGCCTCTCCTACGAGCAGTACTTC	CASGISGGLSYEQYF
NA	once	TRBV25-1	TRBJ1-2	TGTGCCAGCAGTGCTCCCGAGACACTCTATGGCTACACCTTC	CASSAPETLYGYTF
TRBD2	NA	TRBV9	TRBJ2-2	TGTGCCAGCAGCGTAGCGATAGCGGGGAGTCGGACCGGGGAGCTGTTTTTT	CASSVAIAGSRTGELFF
TRBD1	few	TRBV29-1	TRBJ2-1	TGCAGCGTTGGGACAGGGCACCAGTTCTTC	CSVGTGHQFF
NA	few	TRBV29-1	TRBJ1-2	TGCAGCGCCCAACTTCGGGACAAGACCTATGGCTACACCTTC	CSAQLRDKTYGYTF
NA	NA	TRBV4-3	TRBJ1-5	TGCGCCAGCAGCCAAGAGTGGGGGCAGCCCCAGCATTTT	CASSQEWGQPQHF
NA	once	TRBV13	TRBJ1-2	TGTGCCAGCAGCTTACGGGATGAATATGGCTACACCTTC	CASSLRDEYGYTF
NA	NA	TRBV4-1	TRBJ2-2	TGCGCCAGCAGCTCCGGACCCTTGGGCGGGGAGCTGTTTTTT	CASSSGPLGGELFF
TRBD1	once	TRBV7-2	TRBJ2-3	TGTGCCTACCGGGGACAGAGCACAGATACGCAGTATTTT	CAYRGQSTDTQYF